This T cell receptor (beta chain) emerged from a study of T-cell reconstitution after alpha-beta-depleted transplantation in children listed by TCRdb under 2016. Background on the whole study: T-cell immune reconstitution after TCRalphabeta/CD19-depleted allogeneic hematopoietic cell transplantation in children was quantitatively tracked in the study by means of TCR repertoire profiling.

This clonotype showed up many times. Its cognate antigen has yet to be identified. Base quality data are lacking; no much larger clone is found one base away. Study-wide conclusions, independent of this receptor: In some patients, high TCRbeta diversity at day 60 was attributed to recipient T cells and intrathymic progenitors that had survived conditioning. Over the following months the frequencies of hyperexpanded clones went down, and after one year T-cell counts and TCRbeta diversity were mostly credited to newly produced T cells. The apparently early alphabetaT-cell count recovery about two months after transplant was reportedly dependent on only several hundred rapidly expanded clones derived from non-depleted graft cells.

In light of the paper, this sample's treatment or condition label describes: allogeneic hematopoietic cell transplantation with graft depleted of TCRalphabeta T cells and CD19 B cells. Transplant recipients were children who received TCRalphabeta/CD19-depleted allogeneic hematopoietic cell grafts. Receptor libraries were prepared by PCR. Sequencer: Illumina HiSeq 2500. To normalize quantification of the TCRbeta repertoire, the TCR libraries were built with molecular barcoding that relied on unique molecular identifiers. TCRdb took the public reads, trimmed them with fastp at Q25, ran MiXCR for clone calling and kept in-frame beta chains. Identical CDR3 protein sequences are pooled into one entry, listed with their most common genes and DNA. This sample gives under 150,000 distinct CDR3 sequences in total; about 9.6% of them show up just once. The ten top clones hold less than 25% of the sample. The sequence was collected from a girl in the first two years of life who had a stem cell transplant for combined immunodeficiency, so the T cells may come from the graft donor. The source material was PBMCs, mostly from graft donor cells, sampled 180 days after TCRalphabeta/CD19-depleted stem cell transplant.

In nucleotide form, the sequence is TGTGCCAGCAGTCGGACTAGCGGGGGGGCCGATACGCAGTATTTT. Its protein is CASSRTSGGADTQYF. This chain joins TRBV9 to TRBJ2-3; 15 bases in the junction line up with TRBD2. V ends up 5 bases short and J 6 bases short, with an unmatched junction base count of 4. The cysteine opens and the phenylalanine closes a CDR3 of 15 amino acids. Only the CDR3 DNA stays, 45 bases, in frame from base 1. In the germline V gene, CDR1 corresponds to SGDLS and CDR2 to YYNGEE.